This TCR beta chain comes out of a study of T cells after yellow fever vaccination (dated by TCRdb to about 2019). Context from the whole study: The SMART-Seq v4 Ultra Low Input RNA kit was used to prepare libraries from fractions with low cell numbers. To follow T-cell clones before and after primary and booster YFV17D yellow fever vaccination, bulk TCR alpha and beta repertoires were sequenced over time. The cohort comprised two healthy male donors, one aged 18 to 30 and one aged 30 to 39 years. Bulk PBMC replicates and cell subsets were isolated from blood drawn at multiple timepoints before and after both primary and secondary immunization.

On this clonotype itself: Its cognate antigen has yet to be identified. No qualities accompany the bases; no much larger clone lies one base away.

The instrument was an Illumina NovaSeq 6000. TCR cDNA was synthesized by 5'RACE template switching, through which a universal primer site and unique molecular identifiers were introduced. Priming for cDNA synthesis came from both the TCR alpha and TCR beta constant segments. Library amplification used two PCR steps, and the second PCR step added sample barcodes and sequencing adapters. Libraries were sequenced on Illumina HiSeq 2500 (2x100 bp) or NovaSeq (2x150 bp). Processing in the source paper ran as follows. MIGEC was used to demultiplex reads and collapse the reads into UMI consensus sequences, and MiXCR was used for V(D)J alignment. Clonotypes responding to the vaccine were identified with edgeR on replicate PBMC samples, with the criteria of FDR below 0.01 and a log2 fold change above 5 up to day 15. Each bulk clonotype was labeled CD4 or CD8 based on which sequenced repertoire, CD4 or CD8, contained the clonotype at higher abundance. TCRdb reworked the public reads: Q25 trimming with fastp, MiXCR clone assembly, productive beta chains retained. Duplicate CDR3 protein sequences are folded into a single record with the most common DNA and genes. These V and J calls derive from TCRdb rather than the authors' analysis. This sample comprises fewer than 350,000 distinct CDR3 sequences, approximately 4% of them detected only once. Together, the top ten hold approximately 19% of the sample.

What the work shows at the level of the full study, not this receptor alone: FACS-sorted repertoires could contain abundant contaminating clonotypes from the bulk population, so computational filtering was required. The study included only a couple of donors, which limits how far the findings can be generalized. Most clones expanded after primary vaccination (about 95% of CD4 and approximately 86% of CD8) were re-detected after the booster, suggesting that broad memory maintenance occurred. A small share of clonotypes occurred in both CD4 and CD8 compartments, likely arising from convergent recombination. Compared with the primary T-cell response, the secondary T-cell response was faster but weaker, reaching its peak on day 5 rather than on day 15.

In the paper's terms, the treatment or condition label means: live attenuated yellow fever vaccine strain. Two biological replicates of bulk PBMCs were collected at each blood-draw timepoint. PBMCs were isolated from peripheral blood using a standard Ficoll-Paque protocol. TriZol was used to extract RNA from bulk PBMCs, from CD4 and CD8 fractions, and from dextramer-positive and dextramer-negative fractions. The CDR3 goes from the cysteine to the phenylalanine over 13 residues. Only CDR3 DNA remains: 39 bases, in frame from the first base. The junction shows trimming of 6 bases on V and 3 bases on J, plus 11 bases between the germline ends. The germline V gene encodes CDR1 MNHEY and CDR2 SVGAGI.

The sequencing used PBMCs, collected 15 days after the yellow fever booster vaccination. Recombination connected TRBV6-5 to TRBJ1-1; the D gene cannot be named for sure. This TCR was recovered from a man between 18 and 35 years old who received the YFV17D yellow fever vaccine. Here the CDR3 is given as CASRRRYHTEAFF. The DNA sequence is TGTGCCAGCAGGCGACGGTACCACACTGAAGCTTTCTTT.